These T cell receptor beta chains were read from a single sample in a study of CD8+CD57+ T cells in acquired aplastic anemia. TCRdb re-derived calls from the reads in MiXCR, one entry per CDR3 protein. The sample holds about 150,000 distinct CDR3 sequences, about 48% seen once. Material for sequencing was sorted CD4+, CD8+, or CD8+CD57+ T cells (not recorded which) from PBMCs. All receptors come from a human donor with aplastic anemia. Each CDR3 is given with its conserved first and last residue. A D gene is named only where the DNA matches it firmly. Not every row has a clone size; where given, it reads once, few, many or a size class.

TRBV7-3	.	TRBJ2-3	.	CASSSGLKVTDTQYF	TGTGCCAGCAGCTCGGGCCTCAAGGTCACAGATACGCAGTATTTT
TRBV24-1	.	TRBJ2-7	.	CATAPQGRGYEQYF	TGTGCCACAGCTCCCCAGGGGCGGGGGTACGAGCAGTACTTC
TRBV14	.	TRBJ2-1	TRBD2	CASSHLRTSASNEQFF	TGTGCCAGCAGCCATTTACGGACTAGCGCCTCCAATGAGCAGTTCTTC
TRBV4-1	.	TRBJ2-2	.	CASSARWAPVTTTGELFF	TGCGCCAGCAGCGCCCGGTGGGCCCCAGTGACAACCACCGGGGAGCTGTTTTTT
TRBV19	few	TRBJ2-2	TRBD2	CASSIGLAGETGELFF	TGTGCCAGTAGTATCGGACTAGCGGGAGAGACCGGGGAGCTGTTTTTT
TRBV25-1	.	TRBJ2-3	.	CASGTADTQYF	TGTGCCAGCGGTACCGCAGATACGCAGTATTTT
TRBV7-9	many	TRBJ2-1	.	CASTEPGSSYNEQFF	TGTGCCAGCACCGAACCCGGGAGCTCCTACAATGAGCAGTTCTTC
TRBV7-8	.	TRBJ1-4	.	CASSLAALNEKLFF	TGTGCCAGCAGCTTGGCAGCCTTAAATGAAAAACTGTTTTTT
TRBV2	once	TRBJ1-5	.	CASSEALKARNQPQHF	TGTGCCAGCAGTGAAGCGTTAAAGGCTCGGAATCAGCCCCAGCATTTT
TRBV20-1	.	TRBJ1-4	.	CSARDNRVTEKLFF	TGCAGTGCTAGAGATAACAGGGTGACCGAAAAACTGTTTTTT
TRBV5-1	.	TRBJ2-7	.	CASSPLSLNGERYF	TGCGCCAGCAGCCCCCTTTCCCTGAACGGGGAGAGGTACTTC
TRBV25-1	.	TRBJ2-7	TRBD1	CASSEQGVAYEQYF	TGTGCCAGCAGTGAACAGGGGGTAGCCTACGAGCAGTACTTC
TRBV24-1	.	TRBJ2-5	TRBD2	CATSDRTSGGETQYF	TGTGCCACCAGTGACCGGACTAGCGGGGGAGAGACCCAGTACTTC
TRBV29-1	.	TRBJ2-7	TRBD1	CSPSMGQNYEQYF	TGCAGCCCCTCGATGGGACAGAACTACGAGCAGTACTTC
TRBV11-2	.	TRBJ2-7	TRBD2	CASSSSAGTSLPYEQYF	TGTGCCAGCAGTTCCAGTGCCGGGACTAGTCTTCCCTACGAGCAGTACTTC
TRBV7-9	many	TRBJ1-1	.	CASSLVRDTEAFF	TGTGCCAGCAGCTTAGTCCGGGACACTGAAGCTTTCTTT
TRBV19	many	TRBJ1-1	TRBD1	CASLDRGAEAFF	TGTGCCAGCCTGGACAGGGGGGCTGAAGCTTTCTTT
TRBV12-3/TRBV12-4	once	TRBJ1-5	.	CASSPLTNQPQHF	TGTGCCAGCAGCCCTCTGACAAATCAGCCCCAGCATTTT
TRBV7-8	.	TRBJ2-7	.	CASSQGVRGRGSLEQYF	TGTGCCAGCAGCCAGGGCGTCAGGGGCCGAGGAAGCCTCGAGCAGTACTTC
TRBV5-5	.	TRBJ2-2	.	CASSLSTVAGELFF	TGTGCCAGCAGCCTTTCAACTGTCGCCGGGGAGCTGTTTTTT
TRBV19	.	TRBJ2-3	.	CASSIDSAAPDTQYF	TGTGCCAGTAGTATAGATTCGGCGGCCCCAGATACGCAGTATTTT
TRBV2	many	TRBJ1-2	.	CASSEASGEGYTF	TGTGCCAGCAGTGAAGCTTCAGGGGAAGGCTACACCTTC
TRBV24-1	few	TRBJ2-7	.	CATSKDSFNYEQYF	TGTGCCACTTCGAAGGACAGCTTTAACTACGAGCAGTACTTC
TRBV30	.	TRBJ2-7	.	CAWSPISYEQYF	TGTGCCTGGAGCCCCATCTCCTACGAGCAGTACTTC
TRBV20-1	many	TRBJ1-2	TRBD1	CSALDREVVYGYTF	TGCAGTGCCCTGGACAGGGAAGTTGTTTATGGCTACACCTTC
TRBV29-1	.	TRBJ2-5	.	CSVGGLASQYF	TGCAGCGTGGGTGGGCTAGCGTCCCAGTACTTC
TRBV20-1	.	TRBJ2-6	.	CSARTSGANVLTF	TGCAGTGCGAGAACCTCTGGGGCCAACGTCCTGACTTTC
TRBV13	many	TRBJ2-5	TRBD1	CASSFRDRETKETQYF	TGTGCCAGCAGCTTTCGGGACAGAGAAACCAAAGAGACCCAGTACTTC
TRBV5-1	many	TRBJ2-7	TRBD1	CASSLGVGTGPIAYF	TGCGCCAGCAGCTTGGGGGTTGGGACAGGGCCGATCGCGTACTTC
TRBV24-1	few	TRBJ2-1	TRBD2	CATSDRTPGLAGEGEQFF	TGTGCCACCAGTGACCGAACCCCGGGACTAGCGGGAGAGGGTGAGCAGTTCTTC
TRBV6-4	few	TRBJ1-5	.	CASSDSPGQPQHF	TGTGCCAGCAGTGACTCCCCGGGTCAGCCCCAGCATTTT
TRBV20-1	.	TRBJ2-7	TRBD2	CSARTGRGYEQYF	TGCAGTGCTAGAACCGGGAGGGGGTACGAGCAGTACTTC
TRBV24-1	few	TRBJ2-1	TRBD2	CATSSGTSGRWEQFF	TGTGCCACTTCATCCGGGACTAGCGGGAGGTGGGAGCAGTTCTTC
TRBV10-3	few	TRBJ2-2	.	CASSIREANTGELFF	TGTGCCAGCAGTATAAGGGAGGCGAACACCGGGGAGCTGTTTTTT
TRBV10-3	.	TRBJ2-2	.	CAISDTANTGELFF	TGTGCCATCAGTGACACGGCGAACACCGGGGAGCTGTTTTTT
TRBV29-1	.	TRBJ2-1	.	CSVAFTRGNEQFF	TGCAGCGTTGCGTTCACGCGGGGCAATGAGCAGTTCTTC
TRBV29-1	.	TRBJ1-2	.	CSVAGGNGYTF	TGCAGCGTTGCGGGGGGAAATGGCTACACCTTC
TRBV4-1	many	TRBJ2-4	.	CASSQALAKNIQYF	TGCGCCAGCAGCCAAGCGCTAGCCAAAAACATTCAGTACTTC
TRBV7-9	.	TRBJ1-2	.	CASSSLVPGNYGYTF	TGTGCCAGCAGCTCGCTCGTCCCGGGAAACTATGGCTACACCTTC
TRBV20-1	many	TRBJ2-3	TRBD2	CSAREGLVLADTQYF	TGCAGTGCTCGTGAAGGACTAGTCTTAGCAGATACGCAGTATTTT
TRBV25-1	.	TRBJ2-7	TRBD2	CASRLAGDHEQYF	TGTGCCAGCAGACTAGCGGGAGACCACGAGCAGTACTTC
TRBV6-2/TRBV6-3	many	TRBJ2-7	.	CASTTPRDKPYEQYF	TGTGCCAGCACCACACCTCGGGACAAACCCTACGAGCAGTACTTC
TRBV9	.	TRBJ2-3	.	CASSGGTFTDTQYF	TGTGCCAGCAGCGGCGGGACCTTCACAGATACGCAGTATTTT
TRBV15	.	TRBJ1-6	.	CATSRGVQGSNSPLHF	TGTGCCACCAGCAGAGGGGTACAGGGAAGTAATTCACCCCTCCACTTT
TRBV19	.	TRBJ1-6	.	CASSSSPGQMASPLHF	TGTGCCAGTAGCTCTTCCCCCGGACAGATGGCCTCACCCCTCCACTTT
TRBV20-1	once	TRBJ2-1	TRBD2	CSARGTSGSSYNEQFF	TGCAGTGCTAGGGGGACTAGCGGGAGCTCCTACAATGAGCAGTTCTTC